This T cell receptor (beta chain) stems from a study of T-cell memory formation after mild COVID-19. Overall study context: Clusters of TCRs were largely donor specific.

5'RACE with constant-segment primers yielded barcoded, UMI-tagged TCR alpha and TCR beta cDNA libraries. TCRdb passed the 5' RACE reads through MiXCR, listing each CDR3 protein once. There are around 450,000 distinct CDR3 sequences in the sample; approximately 25% occur only once, and around 8.7% lies in the top ten. V was pared by 4 bases and J by 4 bases, with 16 bases between. This CDR3 spans 14 amino acids. CDR1 SQVTM and CDR2 ANQGSEA come from the germline V gene. Details on this clonotype: Its target is not known.

General study findings and limits: Chiefly within CM and EM were the contracting CD4+ clones; CD8+ ones were within EMRA. Researchers found some responding clones in pre-infection memory, a sign that cross-reactive memory joined.

The sequenced sample was PBMCs or a T cell subset sorted from them (not recorded which). The receptor was isolated from an adult woman who had mild COVID-19 (a few samples of this study predate the infection). Cell type and time point are not known. V usage is TRBV29-1 and J usage is TRBJ1-1; a possible D gene is TRBD1 (6 bases). The CDR3 nucleotides are TGCAGCGTTGTCACCCAGGGGAGTATCACTGAAGCTTTCTTT. Amino acid sequence: CSVVTQGSITEAFF.